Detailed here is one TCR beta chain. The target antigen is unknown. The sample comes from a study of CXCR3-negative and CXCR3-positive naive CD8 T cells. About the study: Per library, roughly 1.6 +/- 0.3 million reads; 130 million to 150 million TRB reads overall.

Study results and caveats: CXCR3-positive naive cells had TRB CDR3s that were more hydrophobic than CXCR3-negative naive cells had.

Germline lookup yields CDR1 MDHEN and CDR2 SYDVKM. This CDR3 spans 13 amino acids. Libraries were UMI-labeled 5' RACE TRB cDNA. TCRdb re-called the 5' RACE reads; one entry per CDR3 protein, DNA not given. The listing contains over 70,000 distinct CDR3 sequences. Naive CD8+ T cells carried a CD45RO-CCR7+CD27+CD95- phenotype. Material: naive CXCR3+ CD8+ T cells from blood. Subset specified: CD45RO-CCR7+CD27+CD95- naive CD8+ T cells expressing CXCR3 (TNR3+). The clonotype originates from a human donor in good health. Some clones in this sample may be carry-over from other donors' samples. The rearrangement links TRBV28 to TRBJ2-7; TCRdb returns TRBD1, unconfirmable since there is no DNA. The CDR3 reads CASSLGVLYEQYF.